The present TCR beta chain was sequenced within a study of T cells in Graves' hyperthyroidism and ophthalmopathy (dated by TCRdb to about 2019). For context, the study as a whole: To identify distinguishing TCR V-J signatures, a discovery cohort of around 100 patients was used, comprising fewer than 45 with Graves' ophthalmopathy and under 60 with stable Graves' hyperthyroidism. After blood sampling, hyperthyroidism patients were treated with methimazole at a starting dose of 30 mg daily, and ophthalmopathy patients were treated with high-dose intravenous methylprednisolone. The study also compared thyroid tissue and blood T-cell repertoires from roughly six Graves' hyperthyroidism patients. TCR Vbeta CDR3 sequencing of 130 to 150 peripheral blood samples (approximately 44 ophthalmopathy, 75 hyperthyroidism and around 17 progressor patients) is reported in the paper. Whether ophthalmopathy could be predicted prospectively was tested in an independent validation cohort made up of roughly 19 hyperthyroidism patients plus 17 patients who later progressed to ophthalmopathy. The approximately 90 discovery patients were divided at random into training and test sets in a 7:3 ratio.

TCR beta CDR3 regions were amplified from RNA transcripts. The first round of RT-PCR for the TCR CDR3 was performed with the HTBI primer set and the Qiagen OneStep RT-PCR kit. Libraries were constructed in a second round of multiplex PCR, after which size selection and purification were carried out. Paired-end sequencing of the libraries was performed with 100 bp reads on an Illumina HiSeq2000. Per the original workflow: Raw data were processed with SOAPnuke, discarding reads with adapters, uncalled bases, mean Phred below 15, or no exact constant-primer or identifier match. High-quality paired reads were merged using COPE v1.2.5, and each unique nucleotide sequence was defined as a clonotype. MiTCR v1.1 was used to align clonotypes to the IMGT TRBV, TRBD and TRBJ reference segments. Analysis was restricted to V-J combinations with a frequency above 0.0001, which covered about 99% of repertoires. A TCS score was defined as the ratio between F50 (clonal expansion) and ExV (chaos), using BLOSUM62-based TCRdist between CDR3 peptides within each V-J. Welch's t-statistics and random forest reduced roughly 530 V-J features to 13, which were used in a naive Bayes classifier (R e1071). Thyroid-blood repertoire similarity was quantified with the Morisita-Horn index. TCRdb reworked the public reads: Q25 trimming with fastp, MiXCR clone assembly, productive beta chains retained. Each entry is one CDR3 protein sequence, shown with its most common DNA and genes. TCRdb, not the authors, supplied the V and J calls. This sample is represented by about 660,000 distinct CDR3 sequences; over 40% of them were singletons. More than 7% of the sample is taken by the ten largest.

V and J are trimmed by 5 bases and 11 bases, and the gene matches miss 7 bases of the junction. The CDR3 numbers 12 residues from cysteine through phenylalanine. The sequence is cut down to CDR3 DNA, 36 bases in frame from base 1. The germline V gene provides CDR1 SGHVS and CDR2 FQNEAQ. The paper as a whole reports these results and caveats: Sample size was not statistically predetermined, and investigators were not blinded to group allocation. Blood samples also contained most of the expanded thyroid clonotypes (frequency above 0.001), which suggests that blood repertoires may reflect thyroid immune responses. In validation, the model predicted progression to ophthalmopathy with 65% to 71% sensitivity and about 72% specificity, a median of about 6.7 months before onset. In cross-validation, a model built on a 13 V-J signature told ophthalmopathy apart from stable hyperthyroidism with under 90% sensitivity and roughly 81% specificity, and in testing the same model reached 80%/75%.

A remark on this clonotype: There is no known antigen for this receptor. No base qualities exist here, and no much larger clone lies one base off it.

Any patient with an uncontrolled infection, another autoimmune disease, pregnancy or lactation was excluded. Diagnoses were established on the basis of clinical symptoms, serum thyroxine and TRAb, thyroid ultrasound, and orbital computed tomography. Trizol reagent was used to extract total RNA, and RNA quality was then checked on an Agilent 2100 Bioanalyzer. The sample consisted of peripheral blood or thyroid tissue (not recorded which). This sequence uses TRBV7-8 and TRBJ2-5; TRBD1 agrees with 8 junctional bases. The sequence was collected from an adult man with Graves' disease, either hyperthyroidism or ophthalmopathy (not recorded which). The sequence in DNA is TGTGCCAGCAGCCCGCCGACAGGGGCGCAGTACTTC. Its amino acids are CASSPPTGAQYF.